Listed here are 18 T cell receptor beta chains from one sample, sequenced in a study of blood T cell repertoires in COVID-19. Profiling relied on immunoSEQ multiplex PCR, and the TCRdb table lists in-frame clones only, not all of them. The sample carries about 45,000 clones, 60% to 80% recorded once. The specimen was peripheral blood. These TCRs come from a man aged 70 or older with acute or convalescent COVID-19.

The genes are TRBV19 and TRBJ1-5, with TRBD1 identical over 10 bases. Germline V CDR1 and CDR2: LNHDA, SQIVND (reference sequence). J was trimmed by 4 bases and V by 7 bases; bases with no gene match: 10. The CDR3 is 16 residues long. The CDR3 loop reads CASIPSDRGNNQPQHF. The CDR3 bases are TGTGCCAGTATCCCCTCGGACAGGGGGAATAATCAGCCCCAGCATTTT. The variable domain in full, with the rest retrieved from reference TRBV19 and TRBJ1-5, is DGGITQSPKYLFRKEGQNVTLSCEQNLNHDAMYWYRQDPGQGLRLIYYSQIVNDFQKGDIAEGYSVSREKKESFPLTVTSAQKNPTAFYLCASIPSDRGNNQPQHFGDGTRLSIL.

This clone has only one observation. The rearrangement joins TRBV5-1 to TRBJ1-1; tentative D call: TRBD1 (6 bases). This CDR3 is built from 14 residues. Germline V lookup: CDR1 SGHRS, CDR2 YFSETQ. Deletions cut 4 bases from V and 4 bases from J, with 14 bases between. CDR3 coding DNA: TGCGCCAGCAGCGAACTAACAGGGAGCACTGAAGCTTTCTTT. Protein: CASSELTGSTEAFF.

The V call is TRBV2, the J call TRBJ1-5; 7 bases agree with TRBD1. The CDR3 runs to 14 residues. The J segment lost 0 bases and the V segment lost 7 bases, leaving 3 bases of the junction unmatched. Germline V gives CDR1 SNHLY, CDR2 FYNNEI. The CDR3 DNA reads TGTGCCAGCATCCGGGACAGTAGCAATCAGCCCCAGCATTTT. Translation gives CASIRDSSNQPQHF.

The sample holds one count of this clone. This chain links TRBV19 with TRBJ2-2; 9 nucleotides agree with TRBD1. Trimming took 6 bases from V and 1 from J; bases not matched to a gene: 6. This CDR3 is 16 amino acids long. Germline loops: CDR1 LNHDA, CDR2 SQIVND (reference sequence). CDR3 coding DNA: TGTGCCAGTAGGGCTCAGACAGGGGGGAACACCGGGGAGCTGTTTTTT. Translating it yields CASRAQTGGNTGELFF.

The chain recombines TRBV7-9 with TRBJ1-1; D is perhaps TRBD1 (6 bases). The CDR3 loop spans 12 amino acids. Trimming removed 5 bases at V and 7 bases at J, with 11 bases between. The germline V gene encodes CDR1 SEHNR and CDR2 FQNEAQ (reference sequence). CDR3 coding DNA: TGTGCCAGCAGCCAGAGACAGGTTGAAGCTTTCTTT. Protein product: CASSQRQVEAFF.

The V gene is TRBV7-2, the J gene TRBJ1-1, with no clear D. The CDR3 runs 13 residues. V was pared by 8 bases and J by 0 bases, with 10 bases between. The germline CDR1 and CDR2 sequences are SGHTA and FQGNSA. The CDR3 here is CASGPYLNTEAFF. CDR3 nucleotide sequence: TGTGCCAGCGGGCCTTATCTGAACACTGAAGCTTTCTTT.

This chain uses TRBV6-1 with TRBJ1-1, with D possibly matching TRBD1 (6 bases). This CDR3 contains 16 residues. Per the germline V gene, CDR1 is MNHNS and CDR2 is SASEGT. V was pared by 2 bases and J by 3 bases, with 16 bases between. This CDR3 is CASSELGRGRDTEAFF. CDR3 DNA: TGTGCCAGCAGTGAATTAGGCAGGGGAAGGGACACTGAAGCTTTCTTT.

The chain carries TRBV3-1 (or the pseudogene TRBV3-2) and TRBJ1-2; D is undetermined. The CDR3 sequence is 12 residues long. CDR1 and CDR2 (germline): LGHDT, YNNKEL (reference sequence). V shed 3 bases and J shed 6 bases, with 8 bases lying between them. The CDR3: CASSHSTDGYTF. The CDR3 nucleotides are TGTGCCAGCAGCCATTCTACAGATGGCTACACCTTC.

The chain links TRBV28 to TRBJ2-3; 7 positions match TRBD1. The CDR3 has 17 residues. V gave up 8 bases and J gave up 2 bases; unmatched junction bases: 16. CDR1 and CDR2 (germline): MDHEN, SYDVKM. The CDR3 here is CASLPRPGTENTDTQYF. In nucleotides, the CDR3 is TGTGCCAGCCTCCCTCGGCCCGGGACAGAAAACACAGATACGCAGTATTTT. The whole variable domain, filled in from reference TRBV28 and TRBJ2-3, reads DVKVTQSSRYLVKRTGEKVFLECVQDMDHENMFWYRQDPGLGLRLIYFSYDVKMKEKGDIPEGYSVSREKKERFSLILESASTNQTSMYLCASLPRPGTENTDTQYFGPGTRLTVL.

The rearrangement links TRBV10-3 to TRBJ1-3, with a weak D call TRBD1 (5 bases). The CDR3 loop spans 13 amino acids. Trimming removed 6 bases at V and 3 bases at J, with 9 bases between. Germline V gives CDR1 ENHRY, CDR2 SYGVKD. CDR3: CAISQGLGNTIYF. As DNA, the CDR3 is TGTGCCATCAGCCAGGGACTTGGAAACACCATATATTTT.

This clone occurred a few times. The chain employs TRBV19 and TRBJ1-1; D is undetermined. V was clipped by 5 bases and J by 1 base, with 11 bases between them. The germline CDR1 and CDR2 sequences are LNHDA and SQIVND (reference sequence). CDR3 length equals 14 residues. CDR3: CASSSDGRNTEAFF. CDR3 DNA: TGTGCCAGTAGTTCGGACGGGAGGAACACTGAAGCTTTCTTT.

The rearrangement joins TRBV7-8 to TRBJ2-1, with 11 bases matching TRBD1. The CDR3 loop spans 16 amino acids. V was clipped by 5 bases and J by 4 bases; unmatched bases: 7. Germline CDR1 SGHVS, CDR2 FQNEAQ. The CDR3 spells CASSTSGTGGYNEQFF. In DNA, the CDR3 is TGTGCCAGCAGCACCTCCGGGACAGGGGGTTACAATGAGCAGTTCTTC.

V and J are TRBV13 and TRBJ2-7; D remains unclear. V lost 6 bases and J 1 base, leaving 13 bases between the germline ends. CDR3 size: 14 residues. Germline CDR1 and CDR2: PRHDT and FYEKMQ (reference sequence). DNA of the CDR3: TGTGCCAGCAGATCGTCAGGAAATTCCTACGAGCAGTACTTC. Encoded protein: CASRSSGNSYEQYF.

CDR3 bases: TGTGCCAGTAGTCCGTTCACCGCGATGAACACTGAAGCTTTCTTT. It encodes CASSPFTAMNTEAFF. The chain is built from TRBV19 and TRBJ1-1, with D uncertain. Between the trimmed V and J ends, which lost 5 bases and 0 bases, there was a span of 13 bases. This CDR3 has 15 residues. Germline CDR1 and CDR2: LNHDA and SQIVND (reference sequence).

V and J are TRBV5-1 and TRBJ1-2; TRBD1 matches at 9 bases. The CDR3 covers 14 residues. With 5 bases clipped from V and 1 base from J, the junction kept 3 bases outside the gene matches. The germline gives CDR1 SGHRS, CDR2 YFSETQ. Written as DNA, the CDR3 is TGCGCCAGCAGGTCGGGACAGGGTAACTATGGCTACACCTTC. Translated, it gives CASRSGQGNYGYTF.

The chain combines TRBV7-9 with TRBJ2-1; TRBD2 matches at 10 bases. The CDR3 is 12 amino acids. The V segment lost 5 bases and the J segment 14 bases; nucleotides outside the gene matches: 6. Germline-derived CDR1 and CDR2 are SEHNR and FQNEAQ (reference sequence). This CDR3 is CASSLTSGGEFF. CDR3 DNA: TGTGCCAGCAGCCTTACAAGCGGGGGGGAGTTCTTC. The full variable domain, completed using reference TRBV7-9 and TRBJ2-1, is DTGVSQNPRHKITKRGQNVTFRCDPISEHNRLYWYRQTLGQGPEFLTYFQNEAQLEKSRLLSDRFSAERPKGSFSTLEIQRTEQGDSAMYLCASSLTSGGEFFGPGTRLTVL.

The chain links TRBV10-1 to TRBJ1-1, with D possibly being TRBD1 (5 bases). Germline loops: CDR1 WNHNN, CDR2 SYGVQD (reference sequence). The V gene lost 11 bases and the J gene lost 4 bases, with 17 bases spanning the gap. The CDR3 has 13 amino acids. The CDR3 protein is CAFVGAAVTEAFF. The CDR3 DNA is TGCGCCTTCGTAGGGGCGGCGGTCACTGAAGCTTTCTTT.

The J gene is TRBJ2-7, the V gene TRBV5-1; 8 bases line up with TRBD1. Per germline, CDR1 SGHRS and CDR2 YFSETQ. V dropped 4 bases and J dropped 6; count of bases not matched to a gene: 15. The CDR3 consists of 16 residues. The CDR3 DNA is TGCGCCAGCAGCCTGGGGACAGGCCGAACTCATGTCGAGCAGTACTTC. It specifies CASSLGTGRTHVEQYF.